Shown below are 23 T cell receptor beta chains from a single sample sequenced in a study of T cells in women clearing cervical HPV infection. Profiling relied on immunoSEQ multiplex PCR, and the TCRdb table lists in-frame clones only, not all of them. This listing includes about 12,000 clones. The sequenced sample was blood buffy coat. The receptors derive from a woman between 18 and 70 years old with a cervical HPV16 infection that either progressed to CIN3+ or cleared (not recorded which).

This clone ranks as medium-sized in terms of frequency. With the read ending 3 residues before the CDR3 end, the germline J gene is used to fill in that end. The chain carries TRBV7-2 and TRBJ1-2; a possible D gene is TRBD1 (5 bases). CDR1 is SGHTA and CDR2 is FQGNSA in the germline V gene. CDR3 size: 12 residues. CDR3 DNA (partial): TGTGCCAGCAGCTTAGCAGGGGAAGGC. Its protein product is CASSLAGEG. The CDR3 in its entirety is CASSLAGEGYTF.

For this clone: The read falls 3 residues short of the CDR3 end, and the missing part is taken from the germline J gene. This sequence joins TRBV7-9 and TRBJ1-2, with D uncertain. The CDR3 is made up of 14 amino acids. CDR1 and CDR2 (germline): SEHNR, FQNEAQ (reference sequence). CDR3 region: CAPTRASDTDTYTF. CDR3 DNA (partial): TGTGCCCCAACGCGGGCAAGCGACACAGATACC.

As regards this clone: The missing CDR3 end, 3 residues past where the read stops, is filled in from the germline J gene. The chain combines TRBV7-6 with TRBJ2-5; TRBD1 might be the D (5 bases). The CDR3 is made up of 14 amino acids. The V end lost 1 base, the J end lost 7 bases, and 13 bases lay between the germline ends. Germline lookup yields CDR1 SGHVS and CDR2 FNYEAQ. CDR3 DNA (partial): TGTGCCAGCAGCTTAGGTGGGGCGGCAGGGACC. Its protein is CASSLGGAAGT. The full-length CDR3 reads as CASSLGGAAGTQYF.

In the case of this clone: The DNA ends 3 residues before the CDR3 does, and the rest of the CDR3 is filled in from the germline J gene. The chain is built from TRBV19 and TRBJ1-1; D remains ambiguous. V lost 3 bases to trimming and J lost 5 bases, with 7 bases between them. The CDR3 spans 12 residues. CDR1 is LNHDA, CDR2 SQIVND, per germline (reference sequence). Partial CDR3 DNA: TGTGCCAGTAGTATTTCTAGGACTGAA. Protein sequence: CASSISRTE. The entire CDR3 protein is CASSISRTEAFF.

As regards this clone: The read ends 3 residues shy of where the CDR3 ends; the end is completed using the germline J gene. The chain links TRBV19 to TRBJ2-6; TRBD1 aligns across 7 bases. Germline CDR1 is LNHDA and CDR2 is SQIVND (reference sequence). This CDR3 spans 15 amino acids. Germline trimming cut 7 bases from V and 2 bases from J; bases unmatched to any gene: 5. The part of the CDR3 DNA that was read is TGTGCCAGTACCATTGACAGGGCTGGGGCCAACGTC. Amino acids: CASTIDRAGANV. The whole CDR3 reads CASTIDRAGANVLTF.

A word on this clone: Sequencing ends 3 residues short of the CDR3 end; the germline J gene provides the rest. V is TRBV6-2 or TRBV6-3 and J is TRBJ1-2; 9 bases agree with TRBD1. Germline CDR1 is MNHEY and CDR2 is SVGEGT. With V trimmed by 6 bases and J by 6 bases, 8 bases remained unmatched. The CDR3 length is 14 residues. The CDR3 here is CASRPGDRVDGYTF. The covered CDR3 bases are TGTGCCAGCAGACCCGGGGACAGGGTTGATGGC.

Its frequency marks this clone as medium-sized (0.01 to 0.1%). The read halts 3 residues ahead of the CDR3 end, with the missing end drawn from the germline J gene. The rearrangement links TRBV10-3 to TRBJ2-5, with a tentative D call TRBD2 (5 bases). The germline gives CDR1 ENHRY, CDR2 SYGVKD. The CDR3 consists of 16 residues. V was clipped by 8 bases and J by 2 bases, with 21 bases between them. The CDR3 bases that were read are TGTGCCATCCAAAAAGAACGAGGGCCGAAACAAGAGACC. Translation: CAIQKERGPKQET. The full CDR3 sequence reads CAIQKERGPKQETQYF.

Comments on this clone: The CDR3 goes on 3 residues after the read ends, and that part is filled in from the germline J gene. This same CDR3 is encoded by further DNA sequences in the sample. The chain joins TRBV18 to TRBJ1-3, with D possibly being TRBD1 (6 bases). Trimming shortened V by 3 bases and J by 4 bases, and 10 bases separated the two germline ends. This CDR3 comprises 14 residues. CDR1 is KGHSH and CDR2 is LQKENI in the germline V gene. The covered CDR3 bases are TGTGCCAGCTCACCCCGGGACATAGGAAACACC. Translated, it gives CASSPRDIGNT. The CDR3 reads in full as CASSPRDIGNTIYF.

With respect to this clone: The read terminates 3 residues before the CDR3 end, so the remaining end is supplied by the germline J gene. The rearrangement uses TRBV7-9 and TRBJ2-2; D is possibly TRBD2 (5 bases). This CDR3 has 14 residues. Germline values: CDR1 SEHNR, CDR2 FQNEAQ (reference sequence). The covered CDR3 bases are TGTGCCAGCAGCTTAGTCCCGGGGAATTCACCG. Protein: CASSLVPGNSP. The full-length CDR3 reads as CASSLVPGNSPLFF. The full variable domain, its missing parts supplied by reference TRBV7-9 and TRBJ2-2, is DTGVSQNPRHKITKRGQNVTFRCDPISEHNRLYWYRQTLGQGPEFLTYFQNEAQLEKSRLLSDRFSAERPKGSFSTLEIQRTEQGDSAMYLCASSLVPGNSPLFFGEGSRLTVL.

For this clone: The read is 3 residues too short to cover the CDR3 end, so that end is filled in from the germline J gene. The chain combines TRBV10-1 with TRBJ2-3; 11 bases are a match to TRBD2. This CDR3 is built from 16 residues. Germline assignment: CDR1 WNHNN and CDR2 SYGVQD (reference sequence). The CDR3 reads CASSDLLAGGPRTQYF. Incomplete CDR3 DNA: TGCGCCAGCAGTGACCTTCTAGCGGGGGGACCACGGACG.

Turning to this clone: Read sequence stops 3 residues before the CDR3 end, and the germline J gene provides the missing end. J is TRBJ1-2 and V is TRBV2, with D uncertain. This CDR3 contains 15 residues. Germline lookup yields CDR1 SNHLY and CDR2 FYNNEI. CDR3 protein: CASSVGLASHNDYTF. The CDR3 DNA, read in part, is TGTGCCAGCAGTGTTGGACTAGCGTCCCACAATGAC.

Concerning this clone itself: The DNA ends 3 residues before the CDR3 does, and the rest of the CDR3 is filled in from the germline J gene. The V and J genes are TRBV19 and TRBJ2-3; TRBD1 matches at 7 bases. This CDR3 spans 13 amino acids. Per germline, CDR1 LNHDA and CDR2 SQIVND (reference sequence). The CDR3 sequence: CASWDRMQETQYF. The covered CDR3 bases are TGTGCCAGTTGGGACAGAATGCAAGAGACG.

Comments on this clone: The read gets to within 3 residues of the CDR3 end, and the germline J gene fills in the rest. V usage is TRBV20-1 and J usage is TRBJ2-2; 10 bases agree with TRBD1. The CDR3 sequence is 13 residues long. Looked up from germline, CDR1 is DFQATT and CDR2 is SNEGSKA (reference sequence). CDR3 region: CSAPGQGREKLFF. Partial CDR3 DNA: TGCAGTGCCCCGGGACAGGGGCGTGAAAAG.

Note on this clone: An end of the junction differs from the germline gene, which may be a read error. The read terminates 3 residues before the CDR3 end, so the remaining end is supplied by the germline J gene. V and J are TRBV4-2 and TRBJ1-2; perhaps TRBD1 as D (6 bases). The CDR3 is 18 amino acids. Germline V gene lookup returns CDR1 LGHNA and CDR2 YNFKEQ. The CDR3 sequence is CASSQDNPYLGQIYGYTF. The part of the CDR3 DNA that was read is TGCGCCAGCAGCCAAGATAACCCATACCTCGGACAGATCTATGGC.

Concerning this clone: The read ends 3 residues before the CDR3 terminus; that terminus is restored from the germline J gene. Other DNA sequences in the same sample also yield this CDR3. V gene TRBV5-1 combines with J gene TRBJ2-3; TRBD1 is a possible D gene (5 bases). Trimming took 3 bases from V and 3 from J, leaving 8 bases between them. Germline CDR1 SGHRS, CDR2 YFSETQ. This CDR3 is built from 13 residues. The CDR3 bases that were read are TGCGCCAGCAGCTCCCAGGGAACAGATACG. Translating it yields CASSSQGTDT. From start to end, the CDR3 is CASSSQGTDTQYF.

The CDR3 reads CASSPRRGQETQYF. Incomplete CDR3 DNA: TGTGCCAGCAGCCCCCGTAGGGGCCAAGAGACC. The V and J genes are TRBV11-3 and TRBJ2-5, with D maybe TRBD1 (5 bases). The read terminates 3 residues ahead of where the CDR3 ends, so the germline J gene completes it. The V gene's germline CDR1 is SGHNT and CDR2 YENEEA. The CDR3 consists of 14 residues. The V and J ends lost 5 bases and 1 base respectively, with 11 bases between them.

About this clone itself: The read halts 3 residues ahead of the CDR3 end, with the missing end drawn from the germline J gene. V usage is TRBV7-7 and J usage is TRBJ1-4; unclear D gene. V was shortened by 0 bases and J by 8 bases, with 4 bases between the two germline ends. This CDR3 has 12 amino acids. CDR1 SSHAT and CDR2 FNYEAQ come from the germline V gene (reference sequence). The CDR3 bases that were read are TGTGCCAGCAGCTTAGCGCAGGAAAAA. It is translated as CASSLAQEK. The full CDR3 protein is CASSLAQEKLFF.

Comments on this clone: From the germline J gene comes the end of the CDR3, since the read stops 3 residues before it. This sample also contains other DNA sequences that code for the same CDR3. This chain joins TRBV7-2 and TRBJ1-3; D ambiguous. This CDR3 has 12 amino acids. Germline V gene data show CDR1 as SGHTA and CDR2 as FQGNSA. The V end was cut by 5 bases, the J end by 4 bases, with 6 bases between. The CDR3 DNA, read in part, is TGTGCCAGCAGCCCTGGCGGAAACACC. This codes for CASSPGGNT. The complete CDR3 protein is CASSPGGNTIYF.

As concerns this clone: The sequence runs out 3 residues before the end of the CDR3; the remainder is reconstructed from the germline J gene. The J gene is TRBJ2-2, the V gene TRBV18, with D perhaps TRBD2 (6 bases). There are 16 residues in the CDR3. Germline CDR1 is KGHSH and CDR2 is LQKENI. The chain's CDR3 is CASSPPRRADGEKLFF. Partial CDR3 DNA: TGTGCCAGCTCACCACCGAGGAGGGCTGATGGTGAAAAG.

Notes on this clone: The junction and the germline gene differ at one end; a read error may be behind it. The read terminates 3 residues before the CDR3 end, so the remaining end is supplied by the germline J gene. The rearrangement uses TRBV4-2 and TRBJ2-1, with 10 bases identical to TRBD1. The CDR3 totals 17 residues. Germline-derived CDR1 and CDR2 are LGHNA and YNFKEQ. This CDR3 reads CASSQEVTGGAGGEQFF. CDR3 DNA, as far as it was read: TGCGCCAGCAGCCAGGAAGTGACAGGGGGCGCGGGAGGTGAG.

Points on this clone: The read ends 3 residues early relative to the CDR3; the germline J gene fills the gap. The chain carries TRBV14 and TRBJ2-3, with D maybe TRBD1 (5 bases). CDR3 length: 13 amino acids. Looked up from germline, CDR1 is SGHDN and CDR2 is FVKESK. The covered CDR3 bases are TGTGCCAGCAGCTGGGGCGCTAATCAGCCG. This sequence encodes CASSWGANQP. The full CDR3 protein reads CASSWGANQPQYF.

About this clone itself: The read comes to an end 3 residues before the CDR3 does, leaving the germline J gene to fill in the end. The chain has TRBV19 and TRBJ2-1, with TRBD2 matching 15 bases. Germline V gives CDR1 LNHDA, CDR2 SQIVND (reference sequence). V lost 8 bases and J lost 0; bases outside the gene matches: 11. This CDR3 is built from 19 residues. Here the CDR3 reads CASFPGTSGGSSSYNEQFF. The CDR3 DNA, read in part, is TGTGCCAGTTTCCCGGGGACTAGCGGGGGGTCAAGCTCCTACAATGAG. Looking up the rest from reference TRBV19 and TRBJ2-1 gives the full variable domain: DGGITQSPKYLFRKEGQNVTLSCEQNLNHDAMYWYRQDPGQGLRLIYYSQIVNDFQKGDIAEGYSVSREKKESFPLTVTSAQKNPTAFYLCASFPGTSGGSSSYNEQFFGPGTRLTVL.

Note on this clone: The CDR3 end lies 3 residues beyond the end of the read and is filled in from the germline J gene. The chain joins TRBV30 to TRBJ1-2; D perhaps matches TRBD1 (6 bases). Germline lookup yields CDR1 GTSNPN and CDR2 SVGIG (reference sequence). The CDR3 is made up of 15 amino acids. This chain's CDR3 is CAWSLELRTVSCYTF. CDR3 DNA (partial): TGTGCCTGGAGTCTTGAGCTAAGGACAGTAAGTTGC.